Given below is one T cell receptor beta chain in context. Its antigen is as yet unknown. The data were obtained in a study of T cell repertoires in cytomegalovirus infection. Study conclusions and caveats: Cumulative public TCR beta family frequency identified carriers of CMV plus the relevant HLA.

Via MiXCR, TCRdb re-called the reads, giving one row per CDR3 protein. The repertoire holds some 940,000 distinct CDR3 sequences, with around a third as singletons. Trimming removed 5 bases at V and 7 bases at J, with 11 bases between. Germline V CDR1 and CDR2: MNHEY, SMNVEV (reference sequence). The CDR3 totals 12 residues. The rearrangement links TRBV27 to TRBJ2-5; D not resolved. The specimen was cultured CD8+ T cells from PBMCs, collected from culture after CMV antigen stimulation. This receptor was obtained from a human donor in good health (CMV status not recorded). Some clones in this sample may be carry-over from other donors' samples. The CDR3 sequence is CASSSLGGTQYF. CDR3 nucleotides: TGTGCCAGCAGTAGCCTCGGTGGGACCCAGTACTTC.